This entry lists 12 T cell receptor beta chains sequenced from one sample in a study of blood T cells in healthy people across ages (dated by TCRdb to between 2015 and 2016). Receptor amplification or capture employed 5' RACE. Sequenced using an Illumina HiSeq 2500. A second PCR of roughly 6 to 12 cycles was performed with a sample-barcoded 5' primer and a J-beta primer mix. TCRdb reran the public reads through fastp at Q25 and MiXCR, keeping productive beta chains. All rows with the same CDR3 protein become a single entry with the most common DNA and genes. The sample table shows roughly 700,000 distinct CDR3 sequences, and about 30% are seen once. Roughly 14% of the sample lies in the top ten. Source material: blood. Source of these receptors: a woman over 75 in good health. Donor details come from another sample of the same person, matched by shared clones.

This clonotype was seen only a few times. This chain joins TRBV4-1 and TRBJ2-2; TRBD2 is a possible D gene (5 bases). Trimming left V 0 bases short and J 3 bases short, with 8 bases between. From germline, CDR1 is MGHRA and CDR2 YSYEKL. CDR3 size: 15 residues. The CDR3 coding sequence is TGCGCCAGCAGCCAAGATTCGGGGTACACCGGGGAGCTGTTTTTT. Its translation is CASSQDSGYTGELFF.

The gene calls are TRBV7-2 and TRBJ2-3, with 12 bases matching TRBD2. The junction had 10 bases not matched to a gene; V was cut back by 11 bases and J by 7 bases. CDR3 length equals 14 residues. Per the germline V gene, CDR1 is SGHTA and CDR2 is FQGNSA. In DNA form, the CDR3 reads TGTGCCTCCAGGGCTAGCGGGGGGGCTTATACGCAGTATTTT. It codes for CASRASGGAYTQYF.

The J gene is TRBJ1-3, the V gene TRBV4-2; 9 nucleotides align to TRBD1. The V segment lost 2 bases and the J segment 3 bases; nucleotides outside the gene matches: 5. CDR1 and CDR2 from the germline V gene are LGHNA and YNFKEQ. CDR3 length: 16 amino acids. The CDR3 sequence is CASSQSPDRGGNTIYF. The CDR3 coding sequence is TGTGCCAGCAGCCAATCCCCGGACAGGGGTGGAAACACCATATATTTT.

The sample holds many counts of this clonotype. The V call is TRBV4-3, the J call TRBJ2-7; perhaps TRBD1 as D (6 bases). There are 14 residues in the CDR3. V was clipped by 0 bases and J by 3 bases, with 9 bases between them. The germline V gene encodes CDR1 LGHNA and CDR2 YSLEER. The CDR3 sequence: CASSQDLRGYEQYF. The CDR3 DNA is TGCGCCAGCAGCCAAGACCTCAGGGGCTACGAGCAGTACTTC.

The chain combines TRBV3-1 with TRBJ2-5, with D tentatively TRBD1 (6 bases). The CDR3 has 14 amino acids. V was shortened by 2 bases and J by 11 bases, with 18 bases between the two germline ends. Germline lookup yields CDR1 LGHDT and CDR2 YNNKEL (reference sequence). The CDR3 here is CASSQTGPSDKQYF. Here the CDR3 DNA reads TGTGCCAGCAGCCAAACAGGGCCCAGCGACAAGCAGTACTTC.

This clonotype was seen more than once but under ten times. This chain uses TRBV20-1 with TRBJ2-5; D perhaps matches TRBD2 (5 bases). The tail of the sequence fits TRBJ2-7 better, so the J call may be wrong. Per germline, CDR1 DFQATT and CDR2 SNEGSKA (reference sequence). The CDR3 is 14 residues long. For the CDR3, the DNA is TGCAGTGCTAGTCCCCCTAGCCGCACCTACGAGCAGTACTTC. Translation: CSASPPSRTYEQYF.

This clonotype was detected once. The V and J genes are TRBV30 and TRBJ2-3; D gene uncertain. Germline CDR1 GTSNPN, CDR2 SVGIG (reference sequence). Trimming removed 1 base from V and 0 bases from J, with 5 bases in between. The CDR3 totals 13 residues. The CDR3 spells CAWSGISTDTQYF. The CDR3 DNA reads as TGTGCCTGGAGTGGGATAAGCACAGATACGCAGTATTTT.

The CDR3 loop is CASSSGATINTGELFF. CDR3 DNA sequence: TGTGCCAGCAGTTCCGGGGCCACGATAAACACCGGGGAGCTGTTTTTT. The chain links TRBV6-6 to TRBJ2-2; D is possibly TRBD1 or TRBD2 (5 bases each). CDR3 length equals 16 residues. Germline CDR1 MNHNY, CDR2 SVGAGI (reference sequence). Trimming pared 4 bases from V and 2 bases from J, leaving 14 bases between.

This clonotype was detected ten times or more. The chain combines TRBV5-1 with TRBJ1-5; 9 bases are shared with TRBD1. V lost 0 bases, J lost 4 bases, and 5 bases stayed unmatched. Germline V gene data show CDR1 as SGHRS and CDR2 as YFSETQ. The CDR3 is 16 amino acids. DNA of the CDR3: TGCGCCAGCAGCTTGGGAACAGGGGGCCGGAATCAGCCCCAGCATTTT. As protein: CASSLGTGGRNQPQHF.

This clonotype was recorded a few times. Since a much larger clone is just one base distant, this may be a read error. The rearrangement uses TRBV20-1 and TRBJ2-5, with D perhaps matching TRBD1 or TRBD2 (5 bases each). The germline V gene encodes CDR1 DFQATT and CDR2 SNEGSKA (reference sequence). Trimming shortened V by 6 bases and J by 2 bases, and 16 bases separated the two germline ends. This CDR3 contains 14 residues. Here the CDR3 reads CSAQRPGQQETQYF. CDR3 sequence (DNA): TGCAGTGCCCAAAGGCCGGGGCAACAAGAGACCCAGTACTTC.

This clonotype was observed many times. CDR3 DNA sequence: TGTGCCAGCAGCTTAGGGGACAGCCGCTCCTATGGCTACACCTTC. It is translated as CASSLGDSRSYGYTF. The chain joins TRBV7-9 to TRBJ1-2, with 7 bases lining up with TRBD1. Germline trimming cut 1 base from V and 4 bases from J; bases unmatched to any gene: 6. This CDR3 has 15 amino acids. From germline, CDR1 is SEHNR and CDR2 FQNEAQ (reference sequence).

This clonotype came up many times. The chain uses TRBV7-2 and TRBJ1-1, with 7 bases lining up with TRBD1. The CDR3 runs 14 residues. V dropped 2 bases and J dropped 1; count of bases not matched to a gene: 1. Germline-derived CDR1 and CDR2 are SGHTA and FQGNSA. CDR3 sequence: CASSLRTGNTEAFF. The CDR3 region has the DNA TGTGCCAGCAGCTTAAGGACAGGGAACACTGAAGCTTTCTTT. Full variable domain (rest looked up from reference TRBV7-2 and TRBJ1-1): GAGVSQSPSNKVTEKGKDVELRCDPISGHTALYWYRQSLGQGLEFLIYFQGNSAPDKSGLPSDRFSAERTGGSVSTLTIQRTQQEDSAVYLCASSLRTGNTEAFFGQGTRLTVV.